Shown below are 23 T cell receptor beta chains from a single sample sequenced in a study of cytomegalovirus exposure and HLA in healthy donors. Profiled with immunoSEQ multiplex PCR; TCRdb holds only in-frame clones, not every one. The data hold around 52,000 clones, with approximately 95% observed a single time. Material: PBMCs. These receptors all come from a woman aged 18-29 years in good health and CMV-seronegative.

This chain connects TRBV7-2 to TRBJ2-1; possible D gene TRBD2, 5 bases. This CDR3 has 14 amino acids. Trimming left V 6 bases short and J 4 bases short, with 13 bases between. Germline V lookup: CDR1 SGHTA, CDR2 FQGNSA. As DNA, the CDR3 is TGTGCCAGCAGACAACCGGGGTCGTACAATGAGCAGTTCTTC. It codes for CASRQPGSYNEQFF.

This chain uses TRBV9 with TRBJ1-1; D unresolved. Germline lookup yields CDR1 SGDLS and CDR2 YYNGEE. This CDR3 spans 11 amino acids. V was pared by 3 bases and J by 5 bases, with 5 bases between. In DNA, the CDR3 is TGTGCCAGCAGCGACGGGACTGAAGCTTTCTTT. This gives the protein CASSDGTEAFF. The whole variable domain, remainder taken from reference TRBV9 and TRBJ1-1, is DSGVTQTPKHLITATGQRVTLRCSPRSGDLSVYWYQQSLDQGLQFLIQYYNGEERAKGNILERFSAQQFPDLHSELNLSSLELGDSALYFCASSDGTEAFFGQGTRLTVV.

The chain recombines TRBV4-1 with TRBJ2-7, with D possibly matching TRBD2 (5 bases). This CDR3 spans 14 amino acids. Germline CDR1 reads MGHRA; CDR2 reads YSYEKL. V was pared by 2 bases and J by 0 bases, with 8 bases between. CDR3 residues: CASSQPGVSYEQYF. CDR3 nucleotide sequence: TGCGCCAGCAGCCAACCCGGGGTCTCCTACGAGCAGTACTTC.

The V and J genes are TRBV28 and TRBJ2-1; TRBD1 is a possible D gene (5 bases). Germline V gene lookup returns CDR1 MDHEN and CDR2 SYDVKM. The CDR3 has 17 amino acids. Trimming took 2 bases from V and 1 from J, leaving 15 bases between them. The CDR3 DNA sequence: TGTGCCAGCAGTTTACCCTGGCAGGGTAGTTCCTACAATGAGCAGTTCTTC. This codes for CASSLPWQGSSYNEQFF.

This clone showed up just once. CDR3 sequence reads: CASSSTHSRGKTYEQYF. The CDR3 coding sequence is TGTGCCAGCAGCTCCACCCACTCCAGGGGTAAGACCTACGAGCAGTACTTC. This chain links TRBV11-2 with TRBJ2-7, with D perhaps TRBD1 (6 bases). The V gene's germline CDR1 is SGHAT and CDR2 FQNNGV. The CDR3 has 17 amino acids. V was pared by 4 bases and J by 2 bases, with 21 bases between.

The chain employs TRBV11-2 and TRBJ2-1, with TRBD1 matching 9 bases. Looked up from germline, CDR1 is SGHAT and CDR2 is FQNNGV. V was pared by 3 bases and J by 7 bases, with 10 bases of the junction left unmatched. This CDR3 is built from 16 residues. The CDR3 reads CASSFLRDRARNEQFF. The CDR3 region has the DNA TGTGCCAGCAGCTTCCTACGGGACAGGGCTAGGAATGAGCAGTTCTTC.

The V and J genes are TRBV10-3 and TRBJ2-7; D is unresolved. Deletions cut 0 bases from V and 2 bases from J, with 8 bases between. CDR3 length equals 14 residues. Germline V lookup: CDR1 ENHRY, CDR2 SYGVKD. The CDR3 loop is CAISESQVPYEQYV. CDR3 coding DNA: TGTGCCATCAGTGAGTCGCAGGTCCCCTACGAGCAGTACGTC.

The V and J genes are TRBV6-6 and TRBJ2-7, with TRBD2 as a possible D gene (6 bases). The ends were cut back, 4 bases at V and 4 bases at J, with 8 bases in the middle. In germline, CDR1 is MNHNY, CDR2 SVGAGI (reference sequence). The CDR3 length is 12 residues. The DNA of the CDR3 is TGTGCCAGCAGTTCCGGGGGTTACGAGCAGTACGTC. Its protein product is CASSSGGYEQYV.

This chain uses TRBV9 with TRBJ1-1; 11 positions agree with TRBD1. Germline V gives CDR1 SGDLS, CDR2 YYNGEE. V trimming: 4 bases; J trimming: 3 bases; junction bases outside the gene matches: 11. The CDR3 consists of 17 residues. As DNA, the CDR3 is TGTGCCAGCAGCCTTGGGACAGGGGGGTCTTTGGACACTGAAGCTTTCTTT. It is translated as CASSLGTGGSLDTEAFF. Together with reference TRBV9 and TRBJ1-1, the CDR3 gives the full variable domain: DSGVTQTPKHLITATGQRVTLRCSPRSGDLSVYWYQQSLDQGLQFLIQYYNGEERAKGNILERFSAQQFPDLHSELNLSSLELGDSALYFCASSLGTGGSLDTEAFFGQGTRLTVV.

The V gene is TRBV29-1, the J gene TRBJ2-3; TRBD2 agrees at 8 bases. Trimming took 6 bases from V and 4 from J; bases not matched to a gene: 12. The CDR3 loop spans 15 amino acids. The germline V gene has CDR1 SQVTM and CDR2 ANQGSEA. The CDR3 nucleotides are TGCAGCGTCGTTCTTGGCGGGAGGCGGGCAGATACGCAGTATTTT. Translated, it gives CSVVLGGRRADTQYF.

The chain links TRBV10-3 to TRBJ2-7; 12 bases are shared with TRBD1. Germline CDR1 and CDR2: ENHRY and SYGVKD. J was trimmed by 3 bases and V by 3 bases; bases with no gene match: 6. The CDR3 has 16 amino acids. The CDR3 loop reads CAISDGTGGVGYEQYF. CDR3 DNA sequence: TGTGCCATCAGTGACGGGACAGGGGGCGTAGGCTACGAGCAGTACTTC.

The chain employs TRBV2 and TRBJ2-1; D not resolved. The CDR3 sequence is 11 residues long. Per the germline V gene, CDR1 is SNHLY and CDR2 is FYNNEI. V dropped 7 bases and J dropped 6 bases, with 7 bases sitting between them. As DNA, the CDR3 is TGTGCCAGCAATTTAGTCAATGAGCAGTTCTTC. Encoded protein: CASNLVNEQFF. Based on the CDR3 plus reference TRBV2 and TRBJ2-1, the full variable domain is EPEVTQTPSHQVTQMGQEVILRCVPISNHLYFYWYRQILGQKVEFLVSFYNNEISEKSEIFDDQFSVERPDGSNFTLKIRSTKLEDSAMYFCASNLVNEQFFGPGTRLTVL.

This chain uses TRBV13 with TRBJ2-3; TRBD2 aligns across 14 bases. J lost 4 bases, V lost 4 bases, and 10 bases had no gene match. The CDR3 loop spans 18 amino acids. Germline loops: CDR1 PRHDT, CDR2 FYEKMQ (reference sequence). The CDR3 nucleotides read TGTGCCAGCAGCTCGGCTGGACTAGCGGGAGGCCGGGCAGATACGCAGTATTTT. Translating it yields CASSSAGLAGGRADTQYF. The full variable domain, with the rest looked up from reference TRBV13 and TRBJ2-3, is AAGVIQSPRHLIKEKRETATLKCYPIPRHDTVYWYQQGPGQDPQFLISFYEKMQSDKGSIPDRFSAQQFSDYHSELNMSSLELGDSALYFCASSSAGLAGGRADTQYFGPGTRLTVL.

This chain connects TRBV4-1 to TRBJ2-2; TRBD2 aligns across 9 bases. Germline CDR1 is MGHRA and CDR2 is YSYEKL. The V segment lost 2 bases and the J segment 7 bases; nucleotides outside the gene matches: 11. The CDR3 has 17 residues. Written as DNA, the CDR3 is TGCGCCAGCAGCCAATCCGGGACTAGCAGCTTGGGCGGGGAGCTGTTTTTT. The encoded protein is CASSQSGTSSLGGELFF.

The rearrangement links TRBV10-2 to TRBJ1-2, with TRBD1 matching over 10 bases. This CDR3 is built from 13 residues. Germline CDR1 reads WSHSY; CDR2 reads SAAADI. Trimming took 6 bases from V and 8 from J; bases not matched to a gene: 6. The CDR3 loop is CASSPGTGVGYTF. CDR3 DNA sequence: TGCGCCAGCAGCCCAGGGACAGGGGTAGGCTACACCTTC.

The chain's CDR3 is CATSRGGGLDEKLFF. CDR3 DNA: TGTGCCACCAGCAGAGGCGGGGGGTTGGATGAAAAACTGTTTTTT. The rearrangement joins TRBV15 to TRBJ1-4, with TRBD1 as a possible D gene (5 bases). Trimming removed 1 base at V and 6 bases at J, with 12 bases between. The CDR3 is made up of 15 amino acids. Germline V gene data show CDR1 as LNHNV and CDR2 as YYDKDF (reference sequence).

The J gene is TRBJ2-3, the V gene TRBV7-9; D not resolved. V dropped 5 bases and J dropped 0 bases, with 6 bases sitting between them. The CDR3 contains 13 residues. Looked up from germline, CDR1 is SEHNR and CDR2 is FQNEAQ (reference sequence). CDR3 residues: CASSPPSTDTQYF. The CDR3 nucleotides read TGTGCCAGCAGCCCCCCAAGCACAGATACGCAGTATTTT.

The V call is TRBV9, the J call TRBJ2-3, with no clear D. The V end lost 7 bases, the J end lost 1 base, and 7 bases lay between the germline ends. CDR1 is SGDLS and CDR2 is YYNGEE in the germline V gene. This CDR3 is 12 amino acids long. The CDR3 DNA follows: TGTGCCAGCGCCACGGGCACAGATACGCAGTATTTT. Protein: CASATGTDTQYF.

The chain has TRBV11-2 and TRBJ1-2, with TRBD1 identical over 12 bases. Germline assignment: CDR1 SGHAT and CDR2 FQNNGV. V lost 1 base and J lost 7; bases outside the gene matches: 4. CDR3 length: 15 amino acids. The CDR3 protein is CASSLAGTGGSGYTF. The CDR3 nucleotides are TGTGCCAGCAGCTTAGCTGGGACAGGGGGCAGTGGCTACACCTTC.

The V gene is TRBV5-6, the J gene TRBJ1-2, with D tentatively TRBD1 (6 bases). V lost 4 bases to trimming and J lost 8 bases, with 21 bases between them. The germline V gene has CDR1 SGHDT and CDR2 YYEEEE. The CDR3 consists of 15 residues. The CDR3 protein is CASSPRRTGRGGYTF. The CDR3 nucleotides read TGTGCCAGCAGCCCCAGACGAACAGGGAGAGGGGGCTACACCTTC.

The chain links TRBV4-3 to TRBJ1-2; TRBD1 is a possible D gene (5 bases). Trimming cost V 7 bases and J 6 bases, with 24 bases left between them. The germline V gene encodes CDR1 LGHNA and CDR2 YSLEER. The CDR3 has 16 residues. CDR3 coding DNA: TGCGCCAGCACCCGAGAGTTCGGCCAGGGCGTCAATGGCTACACCTTC. This encodes CASTREFGQGVNGYTF.

This clone was observed once. This rearrangement joins TRBV5-4 to TRBJ2-2, with D possibly being TRBD1 (6 bases). Between the trimmed V and J ends, which lost 1 base and 1 base, there was a span of 8 bases. The CDR3 consists of 15 residues. Germline V gene data show CDR1 as SGHNT and CDR2 as YYREEE (reference sequence). The CDR3 coding sequence is TGTGCCAGCAGCTTGAAGGGACAGAACACCGGGGAGCTGTTTTTT. Translated, it gives CASSLKGQNTGELFF.

The rearrangement uses TRBV5-1 and TRBJ1-1; D ambiguous. From germline, CDR1 is SGHRS and CDR2 YFSETQ. The V and J ends lost 5 bases and 8 bases respectively, with 13 bases between them. The CDR3 loop spans 12 amino acids. The chain's CDR3 is CASSHGSPEAFF. DNA for the CDR3: TGCGCCAGCAGTCATGGCAGTCCCGAAGCTTTCTTT.